One and the same sample provided the 32 T cell receptor beta chains below, sequenced in a study of blood T cells in healthy people across ages. Next came a second PCR, run for about 6 to 11 cycles, which used a sample-barcoded 5' primer along with a J-beta primer mix. One entry per CDR3 protein, called by TCRdb with MiXCR from the 5' RACE reads. The sample records a few hundred thousand distinct CDR3 sequences, roughly 29% being singletons. The specimen sequenced was blood. Receptors originate from a woman in her sixties or seventies in good health.

The gene calls are TRBV5-6 and TRBJ2-5; D might be TRBD2 (5 bases). Germline V gene lookup returns CDR1 SGHDT and CDR2 YYEEEE. Trimming took 3 bases from V and 4 from J, leaving 22 bases between them. The CDR3 totals 17 residues. As DNA, the CDR3 is TGTGCCAGCAGCTCGGATTACGCGGGCGGACTCCGAGAGACCCAGTACTTC. Translated: CASSSDYAGGLRETQYF.

Turning to this clonotype: A read error may be the cause here, since a much bigger clone is one base away. Lacking the conserved final phenylalanine or tryptophan, this CDR3 likely reflects a read error. This chain connects TRBV20-1 to TRBJ1-2; D is unclear. The germline gives CDR1 DFQATT, CDR2 SNEGSKA (reference sequence). The CDR3 covers 13 residues. The ends were cut back, 5 bases at V and 4 bases at J, with 14 bases in the middle. CDR3: CSARPPSPYGYTL. CDR3 nucleotides: TGCAGTGCTCGACCGCCAAGTCCCTATGGCTACACCCTC.

The CDR3 sequence: CASSGTGKGGSIAKNIQYF. The DNA of the CDR3 is TGTGCCAGCAGTGGTACAGGGAAGGGTGGTAGTATCGCCAAAAACATTCAGTACTTC. The genes are TRBV6-1 and TRBJ2-4, with D possibly TRBD1 on 6 matching bases. The CDR3 loop spans 19 amino acids. Trimming left V 4 bases short and J 1 base short, with 23 bases between. CDR1 and CDR2 (germline): MNHNS, SASEGT.

The chain combines TRBV6-1 with TRBJ2-2, with 7 bases aligning to TRBD2. V gave up 7 bases and J gave up 2 bases; unmatched junction bases: 19. Germline V CDR1 and CDR2: MNHNS, SASEGT. The CDR3 has 19 amino acids. CDR3 bases: TGTGCCAGCACCTCAAGCCTTCCCGGGACTAAAAAAAACACCGGGGAGCTGTTTTTT. Its protein product is CASTSSLPGTKKNTGELFF.

The gene calls are TRBV9 and TRBJ2-2; the D is unclear. The CDR3 is made up of 15 amino acids. Germline CDR1 is SGDLS and CDR2 is YYNGEE. V lost 4 bases to trimming and J lost 2 bases, with 12 bases between them. The CDR3 protein is CASSFSGFNTGELFF. The CDR3 coding sequence is TGTGCCAGCAGCTTCTCAGGCTTTAACACCGGGGAGCTGTTTTTT.

This clonotype came up many times. This rearrangement joins TRBV6-2 or TRBV6-3 to TRBJ2-5; no definite D call. This CDR3 region has 13 residues. Trimming shortened V by 2 bases and J by 4 bases, and 8 bases separated the two germline ends. Per germline, CDR1 MNHEY and CDR2 SVGEGT. The CDR3 protein is CASSYHEPETQYF. The CDR3 DNA follows: TGTGCCAGCAGTTACCACGAACCAGAGACCCAGTACTTC.

This clonotype showed up just a few times. The rearrangement uses TRBV13 and TRBJ2-7; D possibly corresponds to TRBD1 (6 bases). The CDR3 has 15 amino acids. The V gene's germline CDR1 is PRHDT and CDR2 FYEKMQ (reference sequence). With 8 bases removed from V and 0 bases from J, the gap between germline ends came to 17 bases. The CDR3 region has the DNA TGTGCCAGCGGGAAGGGACAAATGGGCTCCTACGAGCAGTACTTC. Translated: CASGKGQMGSYEQYF. The variable domain in full, completed from reference TRBV13 and TRBJ2-7, reads AAGVIQSPRHLIKEKRETATLKCYPIPRHDTVYWYQQGPGQDPQFLISFYEKMQSDKGSIPDRFSAQQFSDYHSELNMSSLELGDSALYFCASGKGQMGSYEQYFGPGTRLTVT.

This rearrangement joins TRBV6-5 to TRBJ1-3, with no clear D. Germline V gives CDR1 MNHEY, CDR2 SVGAGI. Trimming stripped 8 bases from V and 0 bases from J, with 14 bases between. The CDR3 loop spans 15 amino acids. In nucleotides, the CDR3 is TGTGCCAGCCGAGAAAGCCGCGCCTCTGGAAACACCATATATTTT. As protein: CASRESRASGNTIYF.

The V call is TRBV6-2 or TRBV6-3, the J call TRBJ1-2; the D gene is possibly TRBD1 (5 bases). CDR1 MNHEY and CDR2 SVGEGT come from the germline V gene. V lost 2 bases and J 2 bases, leaving 9 bases between the germline ends. This CDR3 spans 14 amino acids. DNA of the CDR3: TGTGCCAGCAGTTACGGGGGTCTGAACTATGGCTACACCTTC. Translating it yields CASSYGGLNYGYTF.

About this clonotype itself: An end of the junction differs from the germline gene, which may be a read error. The V gene is TRBV5-1, the J gene TRBJ1-1; no clear D. Germline-derived CDR1 and CDR2 are SGHRS and YFSETQ. CDR3 size: 12 residues. The CDR3 loop is CASSLSGETGIF. In DNA form, the CDR3 reads TGCGCCAGCAGCTTGTCCGGAGAGACGGGTATCTTT.

DNA of the CDR3: TGCGCCAGCAGCCACAGGGGAGGAAGCTATGGCTACACCTTC. It is translated as CASSHRGGSYGYTF. V gene TRBV4-1 combines with J gene TRBJ1-2; tentative D call: TRBD1 (6 bases). This CDR3 region has 14 residues. V shed 3 bases and J shed 4 bases, with 12 bases lying between them. Germline lookup yields CDR1 MGHRA and CDR2 YSYEKL.

The chain uses TRBV5-1 and TRBJ1-1; 8 bases are a match to TRBD1. The germline CDR1 and CDR2 sequences are SGHRS and YFSETQ. V trimming: 7 bases; J trimming: 3 bases; junction bases outside the gene matches: 5. This CDR3 comprises 13 residues. CDR3 coding DNA: TGCGCCAGCTGCAGGGGGCATGACACTGAAGCTTTCTTT. This sequence encodes CASCRGHDTEAFF.

A note on this clonotype: One junction end disagrees with the germline gene, perhaps due to a read error. This chain's CDR3 is CSARVQGGGTEALF. The CDR3 DNA reads as TGCAGTGCTAGAGTCCAGGGGGGAGGTACTGAAGCTCTCTTT. This chain connects TRBV20-1 to TRBJ1-1; 7 bases match TRBD1. The CDR3 loop spans 14 amino acids. Germline V gene sequence: CDR1 DFQATT, CDR2 SNEGSKA (reference sequence).

This clonotype was detected only a few times. The chain is built from TRBV11-3 and TRBJ1-1, with D uncertain. The germline V gene encodes CDR1 SGHNT and CDR2 YENEEA. The CDR3 has 13 residues. Trimming stripped 1 base from V and 3 bases from J, with 6 bases between. CDR3 sequence: CASSLGAYTEAFF. The CDR3 DNA is TGTGCCAGCAGCTTAGGGGCATACACTGAAGCTTTCTTT.

CDR3 bases: TGTGCCAGCAGTGACAGGGCCCCAGATACGCAGTATTTT. This encodes CASSDRAPDTQYF. The chain uses TRBV25-1 and TRBJ2-3; possible D gene TRBD1, 5 bases. The germline V gene has CDR1 MGHDK and CDR2 SYGVNS. The CDR3 runs 13 residues. The ends were cut back, 3 bases at V and 4 bases at J, with 8 bases in the middle.

This sequence joins TRBV6-7 and TRBJ1-3; 9 nucleotides line up with TRBD1. TRBV6-7 is annotated as an ORF whose role is uncertain. J gave up 1 base and V 5 bases, and 3 bases lay outside the gene matches. This CDR3 comprises 15 residues. The DNA for the CDR3 is TGTGCCAGCAGTGACAGGGGGATGTCTGGAAACACCATATATTTT. It specifies CASSDRGMSGNTIYF.

CDR3 DNA sequence: TGTGCCACCAGCAGAGGCCAGGCTGCAGATACGCAGTATTTT. Amino acid sequence: CATSRGQAADTQYF. The chain joins TRBV15 to TRBJ2-3; D is unresolved. The CDR3 sequence is 14 residues long. Germline CDR1 and CDR2: LNHNV and YYDKDF (reference sequence). Trimming cost V 1 base and J 4 bases, with 9 bases left between them.

This clonotype occurred a few times. Compared with germline, one end of the junction differs, possibly owing to a read error. This chain links TRBV18 with TRBJ2-1, with TRBD2 identical over 7 bases. CDR1 and CDR2 (germline): KGHSH, LQKENI. This CDR3 has 14 amino acids. CDR3 sequence reads: CASSPRGFENGQFF. CDR3 coding DNA: TGTGCCAGCTCACCGCGGGGGTTTGAAAATGGGCAGTTCTTC.

This clonotype has at least ten counts. The chain combines TRBV12-5 with TRBJ2-5; D assignment may be TRBD1 or TRBD2 (6 bases each). Per the germline V gene, CDR1 is LGHNT and CDR2 is FRNRAP. Trimming stripped 10 bases from V and 8 bases from J, with 17 bases between. The CDR3 totals 12 residues. CDR3 DNA: TGTGCTACCGCGGGGCCAGGGGAAACCCAGTACTTC. It yields the protein CATAGPGETQYF.

The V and J genes are TRBV19 and TRBJ1-4; D might be TRBD1 (5 bases). The CDR3 extends over 15 amino acids. The V gene's germline CDR1 is LNHDA and CDR2 SQIVND (reference sequence). V shed 5 bases and J shed 8 bases, with 18 bases lying between them. The CDR3 DNA follows: TGTGCCAGTAGTTTCCCCGGGAGGGGATGGGAAAAACTGTTTTTT. Residues: CASSFPGRGWEKLFF. Full variable domain (rest looked up from reference TRBV19 and TRBJ1-4): DGGITQSPKYLFRKEGQNVTLSCEQNLNHDAMYWYRQDPGQGLRLIYYSQIVNDFQKGDIAEGYSVSREKKESFPLTVTSAQKNPTAFYLCASSFPGRGWEKLFFGSGTQLSVL.

The V gene is TRBV7-2, the J gene TRBJ2-7; D unclear. Trimming removed 1 base at V and 6 bases at J, with 7 bases between. The CDR3 covers 12 residues. Germline V lookup: CDR1 SGHTA, CDR2 FQGNSA. CDR3 region: CASSLGHSEQYF. DNA of the CDR3: TGTGCCAGCAGCTTAGGTCATTCCGAGCAGTACTTC. Full variable domain (missing parts from reference TRBV7-2 and TRBJ2-7): GAGVSQSPSNKVTEKGKDVELRCDPISGHTALYWYRQSLGQGLEFLIYFQGNSAPDKSGLPSDRFSAERTGGSVSTLTIQRTQQEDSAVYLCASSLGHSEQYFGPGTRLTVT.

The chain carries TRBV28 and TRBJ1-3, with 9 positions matching TRBD1. The CDR3 covers 13 residues. The V gene end was trimmed by 7 bases and the J gene end by 6 bases; junction bases not matched to a gene: 4. Germline V lookup: CDR1 MDHEN, CDR2 SYDVKM. CDR3 sequence (DNA): TGTGCCAGCACCGGGACAGGGTCAAACACCATATATTTT. Protein sequence: CASTGTGSNTIYF.

Written as DNA, the CDR3 is TGTGCCACCAGTGATTTGCGGGGTATCCGGCCGGAGACCCAGTACTTC. It translates to CATSDLRGIRPETQYF. The gene calls are TRBV24-1 and TRBJ2-5; D may be TRBD2 (5 bases). The germline V and J ends were trimmed by 0 bases and 5 bases, with 15 bases remaining between them. Germline V gene data show CDR1 as KGHDR and CDR2 as SFDVKD. The CDR3 loop spans 16 amino acids.

This chain links TRBV7-2 with TRBJ2-7, with 8 positions matching TRBD1. Germline assignment: CDR1 SGHTA and CDR2 FQGNSA. The CDR3 extends over 18 amino acids. J was trimmed by 4 bases and V by 5 bases; bases with no gene match: 19. The CDR3 loop is CASSIVPLVGTGGYEQYF. In nucleotides, the CDR3 is TGTGCCAGCAGCATAGTACCCCTCGTCGGGACAGGAGGGTACGAGCAGTACTTC.

This clonotype was counted between two and nine times. This chain links TRBV5-6 with TRBJ1-2, with D hard to call. The germline V and J ends were trimmed by 2 bases and 4 bases, with 15 bases remaining between them. Germline V gives CDR1 SGHDT, CDR2 YYEEEE. The CDR3 is made up of 15 amino acids. The CDR3, as DNA: TGTGCCAGCAGCTTAAAGGCTGCGGGGAGCTATGGCTACACCTTC. Protein sequence: CASSLKAAGSYGYTF.

The chain joins TRBV4-1 to TRBJ1-2, with unresolved D. The CDR3 runs to 15 residues. Trimming stripped 0 bases from V and 4 bases from J, with 12 bases between. CDR1 MGHRA and CDR2 YSYEKL come from the germline V gene. CDR3 amino acids: CASSQDRTRPYGYTF. The CDR3 DNA sequence: TGCGCCAGCAGCCAAGATAGGACCCGCCCCTATGGCTACACCTTC.

The rearrangement joins TRBV7-2 to TRBJ2-3; 7 bases map to TRBD2. Losses at the gene ends were 5 bases for V and 2 bases for J; bases not matched to a gene: 7. Per the germline V gene, CDR1 is SGHTA and CDR2 is FQGNSA. This CDR3 region has 15 residues. The CDR3 DNA follows: TGTGCCAGCAGCCTCCAGCGGGGTTTCACAGATACGCAGTATTTT. This codes for CASSLQRGFTDTQYF.

The V and J genes are TRBV7-9 and TRBJ1-1; D is ambiguous. The germline V and J ends were trimmed by 6 bases and 1 base, with 15 bases remaining between them. This CDR3 has 15 amino acids. The germline CDR1 and CDR2 sequences are SEHNR and FQNEAQ (reference sequence). This chain's CDR3 is CASSLGLGGNTEAFF. The DNA for the CDR3 is TGTGCCAGCAGTCTCGGCCTAGGTGGGAACACTGAAGCTTTCTTT.

The chain employs TRBV7-2 and TRBJ1-3, with D possibly being TRBD1 (5 bases). CDR3 length equals 16 residues. V lost 3 bases, J lost 2 bases, and 14 bases lay in between. Germline values: CDR1 SGHTA, CDR2 FQGNSA. CDR3 in DNA: TGTGCCAGCAGCTTCCAGTCAGGGATAGCTGGAAACACCATATATTTT. Its translation is CASSFQSGIAGNTIYF.

The chain uses TRBV12-3 or TRBV12-4 and TRBJ1-2; 11 bases line up with TRBD1. The V and J ends lost 5 bases and 8 bases, in that order; junction bases with no gene match: 10. The CDR3 has 15 amino acids. In nucleotides, the CDR3 is TGTGCCAGCAGTCCGTCAGGACAGGGGGCAATCGGCTACACCTTC. Translation gives CASSPSGQGAIGYTF.

The chain carries TRBV7-6 and TRBJ1-1; 8 bases match TRBD1. This CDR3 has 13 residues. Germline CDR1 SGHVS, CDR2 FNYEAQ. The trim removed 5 bases at V and 5 bases at J, leaving 4 bases unmatched. In DNA, the CDR3 is TGTGCCAGCAGCCCGTGGACAGGGACTGAAGCTTTCTTT. Its translation is CASSPWTGTEAFF.

CDR3 protein: CASSDMGVGETQYF. DNA of the CDR3: TGTGCCAGCAGTGATATGGGGGTCGGGGAGACCCAGTACTTC. The rearrangement joins TRBV6-1 to TRBJ2-1, with D possibly being TRBD1 or TRBD2 (5 bases each). The end of the DNA aligns better with TRBJ2-5, so the J call may be wrong. The germline gives CDR1 MNHNS, CDR2 SASEGT. This CDR3 spans 14 amino acids.